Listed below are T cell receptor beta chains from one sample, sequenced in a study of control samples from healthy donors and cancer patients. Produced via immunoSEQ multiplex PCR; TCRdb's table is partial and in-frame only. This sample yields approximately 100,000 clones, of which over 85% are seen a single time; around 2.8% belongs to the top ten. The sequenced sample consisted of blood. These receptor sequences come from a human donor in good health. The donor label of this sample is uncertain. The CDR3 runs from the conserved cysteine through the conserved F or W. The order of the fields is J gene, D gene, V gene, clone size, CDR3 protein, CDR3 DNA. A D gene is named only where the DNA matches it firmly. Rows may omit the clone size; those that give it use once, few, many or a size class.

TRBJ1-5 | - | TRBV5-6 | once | CASSLDGRQPQHF | TGTGCCAGCAGCTTAGACGGGAGGCAGCCCCAGCATTTT
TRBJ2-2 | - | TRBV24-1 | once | CATSDLGGAGTGELFF | TGTGCCACCAGTGATTTAGGGGGGGCCGGTACCGGGGAGCTGTTTTTT
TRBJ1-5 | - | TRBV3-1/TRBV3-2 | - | CASSQDPSGSNQPQHF | TGTGCCAGCAGCCAAGACCCCTCGGGTAGCAATCAGCCCCAGCATTTT
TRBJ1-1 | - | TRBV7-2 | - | CASSLAWTSGTEAFF | TGTGCCAGCAGCTTAGCATGGACCTCAGGCACTGAAGCTTTCTTT
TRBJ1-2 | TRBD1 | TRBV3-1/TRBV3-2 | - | CASSRTGNYGYTF | TGTGCCAGCAGCCGGACAGGGAACTATGGCTACACCTTC
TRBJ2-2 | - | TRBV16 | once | CASSPAWGNTGELFF | TGTGCCAGCAGCCCAGCGTGGGGGAACACCGGGGAGCTGTTTTTT
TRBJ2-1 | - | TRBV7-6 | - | CASSPPWGEHNEQFF | TGTGCCAGCAGCCCCCCGTGGGGGGAACACAATGAGCAGTTCTTC
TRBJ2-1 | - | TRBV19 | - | CASSIEVQLKVVRLFF | TGTGCCAGTAGTATAGAAGTACAGCTAAAAGTGGTTCGGTTGTTCTTC
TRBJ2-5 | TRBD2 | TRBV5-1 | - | CASSPRSGGFETQYF | TGCGCCAGCAGCCCGAGAAGCGGGGGTTTTGAGACCCAGTACTTC
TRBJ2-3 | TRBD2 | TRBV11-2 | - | CASSLAGGDTQYF | TGTGCCAGCAGCTTAGCGGGGGGAGATACGCAGTATTTT
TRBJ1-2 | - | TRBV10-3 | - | CAISAVNYGYTF | TGTGCCATCAGTGCGGTCAACTATGGCTACACCTTC
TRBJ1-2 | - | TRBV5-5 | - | CASSPGATDYGYTF | TGTGCCAGCAGCCCGGGGGCGACGGACTATGGCTACACCTTC
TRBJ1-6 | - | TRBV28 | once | CASGREWNSPLHF | TGTGCCAGCGGAAGAGAGTGGAATTCACCCCTCCACTTT
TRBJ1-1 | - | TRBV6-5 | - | CASRGYAEAFF | TGTGCCAGCCGGGGTTATGCTGAAGCTTTCTTT
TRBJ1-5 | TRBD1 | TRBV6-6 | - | CASRPDRGPGQPQHF | TGTGCCAGCAGACCCGACAGGGGGCCTGGTCAGCCCCAGCATTTT
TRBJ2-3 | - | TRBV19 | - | CASSIREGNTDTQYF | TGTGCCAGTAGTATCCGAGAAGGGAACACAGATACGCAGTATTTT
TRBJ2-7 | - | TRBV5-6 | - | CASSLGQGGLYEQYF | TGTGCCAGCAGCTTGGGGCAGGGGGGACTCTACGAGCAGTACTTC
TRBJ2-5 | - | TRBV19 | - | CASSIGVAATETQYF | TGTGCCAGTAGTATCGGGGTAGCGGCCACCGAGACCCAGTACTTC
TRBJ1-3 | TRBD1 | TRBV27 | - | CASSPRQGRNTIYF | TGTGCCAGCAGTCCTAGACAGGGAAGAAACACCATATATTTT
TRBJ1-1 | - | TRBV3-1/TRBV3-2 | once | CASSQDSEVNTEAFF | TGTGCCAGCAGCCAAGATTCAGAAGTGAACACTGAAGCTTTCTTT
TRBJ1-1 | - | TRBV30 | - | CAWSVQGYTEAFF | TGTGCCTGGAGTGTACAGGGCTACACTGAAGCTTTCTTT
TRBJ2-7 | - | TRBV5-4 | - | CASSLARNEQYF | TGTGCCAGCAGCTTGGCCCGGAACGAGCAGTACTTC